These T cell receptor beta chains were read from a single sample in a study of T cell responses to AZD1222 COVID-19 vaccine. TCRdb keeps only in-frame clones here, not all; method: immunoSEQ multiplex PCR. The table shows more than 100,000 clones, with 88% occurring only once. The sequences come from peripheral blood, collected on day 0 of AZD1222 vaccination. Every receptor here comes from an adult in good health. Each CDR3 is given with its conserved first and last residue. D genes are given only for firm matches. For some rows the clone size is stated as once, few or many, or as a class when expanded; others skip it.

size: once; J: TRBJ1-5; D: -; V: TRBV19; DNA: TGTGCCAGTAGTAATGGACGTCAGCCCCAGCATTTT; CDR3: CASSNGRQPQHF
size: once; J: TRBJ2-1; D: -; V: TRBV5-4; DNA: TGTGCCAGCACCCGGAGGAGCTTCGGGGACAATGAGCAGTTCTTC; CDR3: CASTRRSFGDNEQFF
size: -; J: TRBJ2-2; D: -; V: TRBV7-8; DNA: TGTGCCAGCCGAGGGGCGACTTGGCACACCGGGGAGCTGTTTTTT; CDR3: CASRGATWHTGELFF
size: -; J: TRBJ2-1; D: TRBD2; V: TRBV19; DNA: TGTGCCAGTAGTATTCGACTAGCGGGGGTTGGCCCGTTCTTC; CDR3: CASSIRLAGVGPFF
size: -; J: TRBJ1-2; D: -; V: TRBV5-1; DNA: TGCGCCAGCAGCGCGTCAGGGTATGGCTACACCTTC; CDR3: CASSASGYGYTF
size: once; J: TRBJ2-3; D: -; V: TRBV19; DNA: TGTGCCAGTAGTATTGGTCAGGGAGAACCAGATACGCAGTATTTT; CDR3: CASSIGQGEPDTQYF
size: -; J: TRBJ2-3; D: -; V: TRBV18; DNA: TGTGCCAGCTCAATGGCGAGGAACACAGATACGCAGTATTTT; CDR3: CASSMARNTDTQYF
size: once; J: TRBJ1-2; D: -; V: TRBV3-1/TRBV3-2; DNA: TGTGCCAGCTCGAGGGGAAATAACTATGGCTACACCTTC; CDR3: CASSRGNNYGYTF
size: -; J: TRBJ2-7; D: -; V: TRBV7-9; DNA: TGTGCCAGCAGTCCGGACAGCTCCTACGAGCAGTACTTC; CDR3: CASSPDSSYEQYF
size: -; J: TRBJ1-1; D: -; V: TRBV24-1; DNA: TGTGCCACCAGCGCTACACCGAACACTGAAGCTTTCTTT; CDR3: CATSATPNTEAFF
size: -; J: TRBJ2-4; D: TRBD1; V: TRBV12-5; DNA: TGTGCTAGTGGTTCTTGGACAGGGGGGCACATTCAGTACTTC; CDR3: CASGSWTGGHIQYF
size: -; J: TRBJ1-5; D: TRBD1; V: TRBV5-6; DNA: TGTGCCAGCAGCTTGGTTTCAGGGGGCCATCAGCCCCAGCATTTT; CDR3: CASSLVSGGHQPQHF
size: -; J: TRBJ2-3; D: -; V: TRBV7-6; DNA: TGTGCCAGCAGCTTAGGATTAGCAGATACGCAGTATTTT; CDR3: CASSLGLADTQYF
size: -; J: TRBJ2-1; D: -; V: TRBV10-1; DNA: TGCGCCAGCAGTCTACTACAGGGTACGGGGGAGCAGTTCTTC; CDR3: CASSLLQGTGEQFF
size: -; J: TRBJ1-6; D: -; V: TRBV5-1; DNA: TGCGCCAGCAGCTTGGCCGCCTCGCAGGCTAATTCACCCCTCCACTTT; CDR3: CASSLAASQANSPLHF
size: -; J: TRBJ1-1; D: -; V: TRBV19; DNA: TGTGCCAGTAGTATTGAGCCAGAAAACACTGAAGCTTTCTTT; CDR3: CASSIEPENTEAFF
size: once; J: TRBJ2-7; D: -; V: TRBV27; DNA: TGTGCCAGCAGTTTCTGGGGGGCGCGTCAGTACTTC; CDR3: CASSFWGARQYF
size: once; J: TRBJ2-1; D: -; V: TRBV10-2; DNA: TGCGCCAGCAGTGAGTTGTCGTTGATCGGGGAGCAGTTCTTC; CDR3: CASSELSLIGEQFF
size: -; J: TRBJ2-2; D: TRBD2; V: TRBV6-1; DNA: TGTGCCAGCAGTGAACAGGGAGGGACCGGGGAGCTGTTTTTT; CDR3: CASSEQGGTGELFF
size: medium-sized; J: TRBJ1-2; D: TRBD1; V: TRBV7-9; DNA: TGTGCCAGCAGCTTAGAAGGGACAGGGGGGTCCCACTATGGCTACACCTTC; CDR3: CASSLEGTGGSHYGYTF
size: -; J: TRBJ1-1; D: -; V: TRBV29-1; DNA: TGCAGCGTGACCTGGAGGGGCGCAGCTTTCTTT; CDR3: CSVTWRGAAFF
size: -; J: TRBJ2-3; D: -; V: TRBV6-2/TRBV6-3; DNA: TGTGCCAGCAGTTACTCGACGTGGGGGCGCACAGATACGCAGTATTTT; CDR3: CASSYSTWGRTDTQYF
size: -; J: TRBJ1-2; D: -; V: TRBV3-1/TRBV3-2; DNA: TGTGCCAGCAGCCAAGATCGTGGCTACACCTTC; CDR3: CASSQDRGYTF
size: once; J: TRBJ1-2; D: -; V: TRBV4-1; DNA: TGCGCCAGCAGCCAAGATCAGGGATGGAACTATGGCTACACCTTC; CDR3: CASSQDQGWNYGYTF
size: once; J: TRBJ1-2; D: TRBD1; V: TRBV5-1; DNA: TGCGCCAGCAGTCAACGAACAGGGGGTCGTAACTATGGCTACACCTTC; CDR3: CASSQRTGGRNYGYTF
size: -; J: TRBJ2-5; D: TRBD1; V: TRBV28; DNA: TGTGCCAGCAGTTTATCGACAGGGGTGGACACCCAGTACTTC; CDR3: CASSLSTGVDTQYF
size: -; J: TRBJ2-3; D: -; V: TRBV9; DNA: TGTGCCAGCAGCATGCAACTAGGGGGCACAGATACGCAGTATTTT; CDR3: CASSMQLGGTDTQYF
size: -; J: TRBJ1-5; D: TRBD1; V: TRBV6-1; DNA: TGTGCCAGCAGTGCCCAAGGACAGGGTAGCAATCAGCCCCAGCATTTT; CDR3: CASSAQGQGSNQPQHF
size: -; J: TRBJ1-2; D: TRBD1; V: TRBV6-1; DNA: TGTGCCAGCAGTGAACTCGGACAGGGCTTTTCGGCGGTTAACTATGGCTACACCTTC; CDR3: CASSELGQGFSAVNYGYTF
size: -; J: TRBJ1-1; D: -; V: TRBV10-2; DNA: TGCGCCAGCAGTGACAGGACTGAAGCTTTCTTT; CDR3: CASSDRTEAFF
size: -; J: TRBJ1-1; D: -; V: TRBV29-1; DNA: TGCGCCTCGCGGGAGCCCGGCGCTGAAGCTTTCTTT; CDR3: CASREPGAEAFF
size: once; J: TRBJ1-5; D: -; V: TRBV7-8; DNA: TGTGCCAGCAGCTTAACTCGAATTAGCAATCAGCCCCAGCATTTT; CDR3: CASSLTRISNQPQHF
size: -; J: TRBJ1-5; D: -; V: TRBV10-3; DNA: TGTGCCATCAGTGAGTTCGGAGGGATCAATCAGCCCCAGCATTTT; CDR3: CAISEFGGINQPQHF
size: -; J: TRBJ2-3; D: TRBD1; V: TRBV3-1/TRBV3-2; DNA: TGTGCCAGCAGCCACGGTCAAGACAGGGGGGCGCAGTATTTT; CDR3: CASSHGQDRGAQYF
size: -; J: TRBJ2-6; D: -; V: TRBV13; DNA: TGTGCCAGTGGGGGCTCTGGGGCCAACGTCCTGACTTTC; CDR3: CASGGSGANVLTF
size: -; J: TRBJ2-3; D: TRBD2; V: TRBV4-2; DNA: TGTGCCAGCAGCCCAGTTCGGACTAGCGGGGGCACAGATACGCAGTATTTT; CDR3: CASSPVRTSGGTDTQYF
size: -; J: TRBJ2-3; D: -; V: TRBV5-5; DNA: TGTGCCAGCAGCTTGAAGGCCTACTACACAGATACGCAGTATTTT; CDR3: CASSLKAYYTDTQYF
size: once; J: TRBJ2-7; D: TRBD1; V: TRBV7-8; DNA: TGTGCCAGCAGCTTAACCTCCGAGGGGGCCTCCTACGAGCAGTACTTC; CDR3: CASSLTSEGASYEQYF
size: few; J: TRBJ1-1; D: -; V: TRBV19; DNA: TGTGCCGCTTCCGTGGGGGATGGAACTGAAGCTTTCTTT; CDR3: CAASVGDGTEAFF
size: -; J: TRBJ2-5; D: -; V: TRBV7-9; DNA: TGTGCCAGCAGCTCTCAAGAGACCCAGTACTTC; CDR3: CASSSQETQYF
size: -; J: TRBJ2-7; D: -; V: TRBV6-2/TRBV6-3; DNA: TGTGCCAGCAGTAACCAGCCTTCCTACGAGCAGTACTTC; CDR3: CASSNQPSYEQYF
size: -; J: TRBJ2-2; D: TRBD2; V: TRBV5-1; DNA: TGCGCCAGCAGCTTGGACCCAGCGGGGGGTATTAACACCGGGGAGCTGTTTTTT; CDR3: CASSLDPAGGINTGELFF
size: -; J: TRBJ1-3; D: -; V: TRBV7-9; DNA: TGTGCCAGCAGCCTCCAGGGTTCTGGAAACACCATATATTTT; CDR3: CASSLQGSGNTIYF
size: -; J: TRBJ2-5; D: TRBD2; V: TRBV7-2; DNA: TGTGCCAGCAGCTTAGGGCAGGCCCTACTAGCGGGGGTTGGAGAGACCCAGTACTTC; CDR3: CASSLGQALLAGVGETQYF
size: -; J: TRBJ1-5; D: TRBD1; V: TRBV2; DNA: TGTGCCAGCTGGGCAGGGGGCGCGGTGGGAAATCAGCCCCAGCATTTT; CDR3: CASWAGGAVGNQPQHF
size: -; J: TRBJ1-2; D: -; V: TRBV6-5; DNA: TGTGCCAGCAGTTCCGGCGGTGTTGTTCACAGTGGCTACACCTTC; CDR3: CASSSGGVVHSGYTF